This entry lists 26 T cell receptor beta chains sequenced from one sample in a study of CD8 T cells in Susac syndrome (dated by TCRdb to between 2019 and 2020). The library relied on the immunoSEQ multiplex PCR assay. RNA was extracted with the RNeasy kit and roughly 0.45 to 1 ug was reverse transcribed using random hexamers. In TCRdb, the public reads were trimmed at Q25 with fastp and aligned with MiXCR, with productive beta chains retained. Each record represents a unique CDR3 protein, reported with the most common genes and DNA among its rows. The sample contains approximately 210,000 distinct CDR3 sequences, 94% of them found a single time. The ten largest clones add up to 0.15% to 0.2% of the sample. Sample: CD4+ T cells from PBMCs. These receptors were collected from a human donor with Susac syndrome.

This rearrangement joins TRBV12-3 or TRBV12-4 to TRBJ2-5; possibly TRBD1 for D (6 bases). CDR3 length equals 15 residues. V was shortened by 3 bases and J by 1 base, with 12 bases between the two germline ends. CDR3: CASSFVRDTQETQYF. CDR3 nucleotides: TGTGCCAGCAGTTTCGTGAGGGACACCCAAGAGACCCAGTACTTC.

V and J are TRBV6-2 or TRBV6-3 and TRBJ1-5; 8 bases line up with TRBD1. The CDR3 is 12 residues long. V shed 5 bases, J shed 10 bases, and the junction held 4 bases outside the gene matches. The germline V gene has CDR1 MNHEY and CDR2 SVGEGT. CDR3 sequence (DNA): TGTGCCAGCAGTGACAGGGGAGGCCCCCAGCATTTT. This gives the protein CASSDRGGPQHF.

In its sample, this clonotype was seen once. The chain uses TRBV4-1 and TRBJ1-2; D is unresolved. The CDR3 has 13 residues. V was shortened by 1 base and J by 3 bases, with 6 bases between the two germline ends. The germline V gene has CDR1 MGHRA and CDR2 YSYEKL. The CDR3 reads CASSQVADYGYTF. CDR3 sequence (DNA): TGCGCCAGCAGCCAAGTGGCAGACTATGGCTACACCTTC.

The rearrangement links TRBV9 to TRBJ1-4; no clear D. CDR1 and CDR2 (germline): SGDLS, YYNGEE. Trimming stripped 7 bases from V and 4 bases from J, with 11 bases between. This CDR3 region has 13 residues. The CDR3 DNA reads TGTGCCAGCTCCGGCACAGTTAATGAAAAACTGTTTTTT. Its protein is CASSGTVNEKLFF.

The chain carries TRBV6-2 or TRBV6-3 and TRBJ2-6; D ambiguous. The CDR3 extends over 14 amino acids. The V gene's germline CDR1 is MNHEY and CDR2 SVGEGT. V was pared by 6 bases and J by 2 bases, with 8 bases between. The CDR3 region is CASRNHAGANVLTF. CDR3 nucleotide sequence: TGTGCCAGCAGAAATCACGCTGGGGCCAACGTCCTGACTTTC.

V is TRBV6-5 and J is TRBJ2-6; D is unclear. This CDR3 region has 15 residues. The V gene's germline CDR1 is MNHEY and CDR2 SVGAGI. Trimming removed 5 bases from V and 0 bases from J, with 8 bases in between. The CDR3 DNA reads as TGTGCCAGCAGTAGGGCCTCCTCTGGGGCCAACGTCCTGACTTTC. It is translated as CASSRASSGANVLTF.

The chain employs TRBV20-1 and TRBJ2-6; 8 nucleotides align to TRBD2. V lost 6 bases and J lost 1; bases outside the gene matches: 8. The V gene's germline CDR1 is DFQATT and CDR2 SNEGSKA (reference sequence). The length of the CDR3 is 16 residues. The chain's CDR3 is CSAGTRPLSGANVLTF. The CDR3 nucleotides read TGCAGTGCGGGGACTAGACCCCTTTCTGGGGCCAACGTCCTGACTTTC.

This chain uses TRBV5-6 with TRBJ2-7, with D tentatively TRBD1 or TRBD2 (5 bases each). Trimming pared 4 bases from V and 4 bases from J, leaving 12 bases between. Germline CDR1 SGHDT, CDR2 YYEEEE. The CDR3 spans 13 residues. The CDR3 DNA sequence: TGTGCCAGCAGCCCGGGACGGAGATACGAGCAGTACTTC. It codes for CASSPGRRYEQYF.

The CDR3 protein is CASSLSGASNQPQHF. CDR3 bases: TGTGCCAGCAGTTTGTCAGGGGCGAGCAATCAGCCCCAGCATTTT. The rearrangement uses TRBV6-5 and TRBJ1-5, with D possibly TRBD1 on 6 matching bases. V lost 4 bases and J 1 base, leaving 11 bases between the germline ends. Germline V gene sequence: CDR1 MNHEY, CDR2 SVGAGI. This CDR3 contains 15 residues.

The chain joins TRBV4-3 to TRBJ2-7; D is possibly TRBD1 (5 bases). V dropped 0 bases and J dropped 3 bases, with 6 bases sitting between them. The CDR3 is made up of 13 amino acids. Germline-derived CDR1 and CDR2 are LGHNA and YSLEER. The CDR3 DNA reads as TGCGCCAGCAGCCAAGACAGGGACTACGAGCAGTACTTC. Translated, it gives CASSQDRDYEQYF.

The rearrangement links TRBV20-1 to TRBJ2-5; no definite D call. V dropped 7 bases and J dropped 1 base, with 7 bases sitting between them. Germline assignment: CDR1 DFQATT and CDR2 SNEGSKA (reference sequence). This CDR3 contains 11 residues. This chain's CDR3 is CSEEFQETQYF. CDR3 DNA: TGCAGTGAGGAGTTCCAAGAGACCCAGTACTTC.

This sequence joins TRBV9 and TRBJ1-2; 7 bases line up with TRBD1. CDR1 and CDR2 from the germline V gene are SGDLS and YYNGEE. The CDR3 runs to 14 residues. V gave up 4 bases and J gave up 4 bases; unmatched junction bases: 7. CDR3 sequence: CASSFTGAAYGYTF. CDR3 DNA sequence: TGTGCCAGCAGCTTTACAGGGGCTGCCTATGGCTACACCTTC.

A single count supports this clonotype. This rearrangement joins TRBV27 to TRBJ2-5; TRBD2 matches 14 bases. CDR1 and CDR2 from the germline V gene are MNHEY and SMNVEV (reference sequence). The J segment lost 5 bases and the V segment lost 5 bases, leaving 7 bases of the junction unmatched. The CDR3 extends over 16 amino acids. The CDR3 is CASSPGTSGGVETQYF. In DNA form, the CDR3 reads TGTGCCAGCAGTCCCGGGACTAGCGGGGGAGTGGAGACCCAGTACTTC.

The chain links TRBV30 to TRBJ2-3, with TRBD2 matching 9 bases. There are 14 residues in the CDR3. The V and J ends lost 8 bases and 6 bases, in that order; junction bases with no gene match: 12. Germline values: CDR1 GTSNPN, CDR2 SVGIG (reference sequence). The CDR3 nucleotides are TGTGCCGGTTCTAGCGGGGTTAATTCGGATACGCAGTATTTT. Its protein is CAGSSGVNSDTQYF.

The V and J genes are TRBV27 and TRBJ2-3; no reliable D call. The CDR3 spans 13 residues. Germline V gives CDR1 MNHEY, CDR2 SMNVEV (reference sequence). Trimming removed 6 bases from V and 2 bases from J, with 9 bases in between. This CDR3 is CASRRTFTDTQYF. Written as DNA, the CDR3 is TGTGCCAGCAGGCGCACCTTCACAGATACGCAGTATTTT.

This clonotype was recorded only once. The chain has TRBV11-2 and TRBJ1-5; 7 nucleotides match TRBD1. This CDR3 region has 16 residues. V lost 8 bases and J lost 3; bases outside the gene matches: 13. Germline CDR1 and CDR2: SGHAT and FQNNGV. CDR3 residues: CASGDSGPRYNQPQHF. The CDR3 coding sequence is TGTGCCAGCGGGGACAGCGGCCCCCGTTACAATCAGCCCCAGCATTTT.

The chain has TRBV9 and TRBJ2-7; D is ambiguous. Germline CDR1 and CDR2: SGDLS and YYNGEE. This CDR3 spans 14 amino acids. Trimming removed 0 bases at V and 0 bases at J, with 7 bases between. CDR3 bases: TGTGCCAGCAGCGTAGGCGCAGTCTCCTACGAGCAGTACTTC. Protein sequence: CASSVGAVSYEQYF.

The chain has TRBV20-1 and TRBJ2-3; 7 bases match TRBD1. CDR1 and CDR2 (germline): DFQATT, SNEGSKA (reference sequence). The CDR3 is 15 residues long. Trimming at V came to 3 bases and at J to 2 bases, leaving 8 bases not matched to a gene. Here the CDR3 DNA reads TGCAGTGCTAGTGACAGGGTTACCGTCACAGATACGCAGTATTTT. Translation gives CSASDRVTVTDTQYF.

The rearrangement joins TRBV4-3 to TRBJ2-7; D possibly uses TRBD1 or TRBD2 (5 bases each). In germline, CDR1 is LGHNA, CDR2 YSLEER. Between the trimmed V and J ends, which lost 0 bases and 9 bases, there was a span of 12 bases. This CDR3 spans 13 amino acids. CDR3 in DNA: TGCGCCAGCAGCCAAGACATCAGGGACGGGCAGTACTTC. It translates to CASSQDIRDGQYF.

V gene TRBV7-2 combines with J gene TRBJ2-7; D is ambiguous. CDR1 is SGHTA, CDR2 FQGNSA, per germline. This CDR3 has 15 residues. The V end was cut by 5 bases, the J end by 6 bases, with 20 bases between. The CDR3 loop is CASSPPPGRTVEQYF. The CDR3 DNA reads TGTGCCAGCAGCCCCCCCCCAGGACGTACTGTCGAGCAGTACTTC.

This chain's CDR3 is CASSPPSLPNTEAFF. The CDR3 DNA reads TGTGCCAGCAGCCCCCCGTCCCTACCGAACACTGAAGCTTTCTTT. V is TRBV5-6 and J is TRBJ1-1; D ambiguous. Germline values: CDR1 SGHDT, CDR2 YYEEEE. This CDR3 spans 15 amino acids. V was pared by 4 bases and J by 1 base, with 14 bases between.

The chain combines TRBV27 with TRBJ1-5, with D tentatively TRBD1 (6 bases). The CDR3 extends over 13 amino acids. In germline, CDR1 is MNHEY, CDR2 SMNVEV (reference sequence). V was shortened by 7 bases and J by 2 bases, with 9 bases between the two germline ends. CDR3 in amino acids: CASKGGGNQPQHF. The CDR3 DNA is TGTGCCAGCAAGGGGGGCGGCAATCAGCCCCAGCATTTT.

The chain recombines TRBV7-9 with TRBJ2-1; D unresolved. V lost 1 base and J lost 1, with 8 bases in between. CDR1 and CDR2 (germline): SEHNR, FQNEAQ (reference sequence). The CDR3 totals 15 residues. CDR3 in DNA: TGTGCCAGCAGCTTAGAAGTCCTTTCCTACAATGAGCAGTTCTTC. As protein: CASSLEVLSYNEQFF.

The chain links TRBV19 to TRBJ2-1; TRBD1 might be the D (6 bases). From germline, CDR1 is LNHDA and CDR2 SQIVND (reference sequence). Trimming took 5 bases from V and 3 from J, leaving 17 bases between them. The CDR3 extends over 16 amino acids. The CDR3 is CASSLNRDTVYNEQFF. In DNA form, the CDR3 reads TGTGCCAGTAGTCTCAACCGGGACACAGTCTACAATGAGCAGTTCTTC. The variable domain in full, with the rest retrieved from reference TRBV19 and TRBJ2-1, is DGGITQSPKYLFRKEGQNVTLSCEQNLNHDAMYWYRQDPGQGLRLIYYSQIVNDFQKGDIAEGYSVSREKKESFPLTVTSAQKNPTAFYLCASSLNRDTVYNEQFFGPGTRLTVL.

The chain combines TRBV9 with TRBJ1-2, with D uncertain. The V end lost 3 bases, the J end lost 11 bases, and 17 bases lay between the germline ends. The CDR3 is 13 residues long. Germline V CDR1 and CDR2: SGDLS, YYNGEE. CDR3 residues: CASSAIGKMRYTF. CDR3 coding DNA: TGTGCCAGCAGCGCTATAGGGAAAATGCGGTACACCTTC.

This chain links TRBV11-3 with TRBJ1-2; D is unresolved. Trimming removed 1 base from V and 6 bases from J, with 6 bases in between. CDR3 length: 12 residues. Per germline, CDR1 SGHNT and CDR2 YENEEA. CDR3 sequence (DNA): TGTGCCAGCAGCTTAGGGTGGAATGGCTACACCTTC. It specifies CASSLGWNGYTF.